This T cell receptor (beta chain) was sequenced in a study of PD-L1 blockade in urothelial cancer. Study-level information: Tumor samples showed a median count of roughly 1,400 T cells.

The patients' disease, urothelial carcinoma, was locally advanced or metastatic. Every PCR was spiked with synthetic TCR analog templates. The method was immunoSEQ multiplex PCR; TCRdb's version includes in-frame clones alone and lacks a portion of them. The data show approximately 35,000 clones, more than 35% seen once. Sequencing was performed on tumor tissue, taken before atezolizumab (anti-PD-L1) treatment. The TCR was taken from a man aged 55 to 69 with urothelial cancer.

The chain's CDR3 is CASTNSGYGYTF. The DNA for the CDR3 is TGTGCCAGCACCAACTCCGGTTATGGCTACACCTTC. The chain joins TRBV25-1 to TRBJ1-2; D unresolved. The germline V gene encodes CDR1 MGHDK and CDR2 SYGVNS. This CDR3 contains 12 residues. The ends were cut back, 7 bases at V and 5 bases at J, with 11 bases in the middle.